This TCR beta chain derives from a study of blood T cells in healthy people across ages. V lost 2 bases to trimming and J lost 3 bases, with 11 bases between them. Germline loops: CDR1 SGHTA, CDR2 FQGNSA. The CDR3 runs to 14 residues. The second PCR ran about 6 to 12 cycles with a sample-barcoded 5' primer and J-beta primers. TCRdb recomputed calls from the 5' RACE reads with MiXCR, one row per CDR3 protein. The sample yields just over 800,000 distinct CDR3 sequences, around two thirds seen once. This clonotype has more than one count but fewer than ten. Specimen: blood. The chain joins TRBV7-2 to TRBJ2-7; possible D gene TRBD1, 6 bases. The receptor was isolated from a young man in good health. DNA of the CDR3: TGTGCCAGCAGCTTAATGACAGGATACTACGAGCAGTACTTC. Translated, it gives CASSLMTGYYEQYF.